This TCR beta chain was profiled in a study of T-cell memory formation after mild COVID-19. Germline-derived CDR1 and CDR2 are SEHNR and FQNEAQ (reference sequence). CDR3 size: 13 residues. Remarks on this clonotype: The junction and the germline gene differ at one end; a read error may be behind it.

Constant-segment primers and 5'RACE yielded cDNA libraries for TCR alpha and TCR beta, each carrying sample barcodes and UMIs. TCRdb independently ran MiXCR on the 5' RACE reads; one entry per CDR3 protein. The table records about 320,000 distinct CDR3 sequences, over 11% of them present only once. The V call is TRBV7-9, the J call TRBJ2-1; D possibly corresponds to TRBD2 (5 bases). The sequence came from a man aged 18-30 years who had mild COVID-19 (a few samples of this study predate the infection). Cell type and time point are not known. The sample comprised PBMCs or a T cell subset sorted from them (not recorded which). The CDR3 reads CPSSGSTGNEQFF. CDR3 coding DNA: TGTCCCAGCAGCGGATCTACCGGGAATGAGCAGTTCTTC. Based on the CDR3 plus reference TRBV7-9 and TRBJ2-1, the full variable domain is DTGVSQNPRHKITKRGQNVTFRCDPISEHNRLYWYRQTLGQGPEFLTYFQNEAQLEKSRLLSDRFSAERPKGSFSTLEIQRTEQGDSAMYLCPSSGSTGNEQFFGPGTRLTVL.